The table lists the clone carrying this T cell receptor (beta chain) with a few counts. Germline CDR1 reads SGHKS; CDR2 reads YYEKEE (reference sequence). Trimming took 1 base from V and 8 from J, leaving 9 bases between them. This CDR3 spans 12 amino acids. 5'RACE template switching added a universal primer site and UMIs to TCR cDNA. TCRdb reprocessed the 5' RACE reads with MiXCR, giving one entry per CDR3 protein. The sample lists a few hundred thousand distinct CDR3 sequences; 6.8% were seen once. This sample stems from a study of T cells after yellow fever vaccination. The source was PBMCs, collected about 49 days after the first yellow fever vaccination. The chain joins TRBV5-5 to TRBJ1-1; no clear D. The sequence was obtained from a man younger than 30 who received the YFV17D yellow fever vaccine. DNA for the CDR3: TGTGCCAGCAGCTTGTACGTCTGGGAAGCTTTCTTT. Its protein product is CASSLYVWEAFF.